The 3 T cell receptor beta chains below all came from one sample that was sequenced in a study of T cell repertoires in cytomegalovirus infection. TCRdb processed the reads anew with MiXCR; each CDR3 protein has one entry. The sample lists some 100,000 distinct CDR3 sequences; roughly a quarter were seen once. The sequenced sample consisted of CD8+ T cells from PBMCs. The receptors originated from a human donor in good health (CMV status not recorded). Some clones in this sample may be carry-over from other donors' samples.

This clonotype has ten or more counts. The chain carries TRBV3-1 and TRBJ2-1; 13 bases map to TRBD2. Germline values: CDR1 LGHDT, CDR2 YNNKEL (reference sequence). This CDR3 is built from 18 residues. V gave up 2 bases and J gave up 7 bases; unmatched junction bases: 11. The CDR3 nucleotides read TGTGCCAGCAGCCAACCCGGACTAGCGGGAGTTCGAGGTAATGAGCAGTTCTTC. It codes for CASSQPGLAGVRGNEQFF.

The chain joins TRBV2 to TRBJ2-7; TRBD1 is a possible D gene (5 bases). With 5 bases removed from V and 3 bases from J, the gap between germline ends came to 17 bases. The CDR3 is made up of 15 amino acids. Per the germline V gene, CDR1 is SNHLY and CDR2 is FYNNEI. The CDR3 loop reads CASSKQGPTFYEQYF. In nucleotides, the CDR3 is TGTGCCAGCAGTAAGCAGGGCCCTACTTTCTACGAGCAGTACTTC.

The chain joins TRBV6-2 or TRBV6-3 to TRBJ2-7, with 12 bases lining up with TRBD1. The CDR3 totals 15 residues. From germline, CDR1 is MNHEY and CDR2 SVGEGT. V dropped 6 bases and J dropped 3; count of bases not matched to a gene: 6. CDR3: CASSPGQGALYEQYF. The CDR3 nucleotides are TGTGCCAGCAGCCCGGGACAGGGGGCCCTCTACGAGCAGTACTTC.